This T cell receptor (beta chain) emerged from a study of post-analysis software for immune sequencing data. Points from the study as a whole: TRBV5-6, TRBV5-1 and TRBV20-1 belonged to a set of about five TRBV segments that were more frequent in patients than controls.

Unique molecular identifiers were carried by the TCR beta cDNA libraries. TCRdb processed the PCR reads anew with MiXCR; each CDR3 protein has one entry. The sample lists around 200,000 distinct CDR3 sequences, roughly 30% occurring once. Only a few counts were recorded for this clonotype. Its specificity is unknown. Trimming left V 4 bases short and J 3 bases short, with 19 bases between. The CDR3 totals 16 residues. This TCR was sampled from a girl under 18 with multiple sclerosis. The sequenced sample consisted of blood. V gene TRBV12-3 or TRBV12-4 combines with J gene TRBJ2-7, with a weak D call TRBD2 (6 bases). The CDR3 protein is CASSSILGGGLYEQYF. The CDR3 DNA reads as TGTGCCAGCAGTTCAATATTGGGGGGAGGCCTCTACGAGCAGTACTTC.